This T cell receptor beta chain was recorded in a study of shared clonotypes between healthy human individuals. General study results and limits: The naive CD4 repertoires of a few donors were compared, and approximately 5.3% of clonotypes were shared.

Sequenced by immunoSEQ multiplex PCR; TCRdb stores in-frame clones only, minus some. The sample contains some 1 million clones, more than 65% of which appear only once. Losses at the gene ends were 6 bases for V and 2 bases for J; bases not matched to a gene: 14. The CDR3 runs 18 residues. CDR1 MDHEN and CDR2 SYDVKM come from the germline V gene. Remarks on this clone: The antigen is unknown.

The chain employs TRBV28 and TRBJ1-5, with TRBD1 matching 9 bases. This receptor was obtained from a man aged 18 to 30 in good health. Material for sequencing was memory CD4+ T cells sorted from blood. Subset indicated: CD45RA-negative fraction. CDR3 residues: CASSSGVDRGWGNQPQHF. CDR3 nucleotide sequence: TGTGCCAGCAGCTCCGGGGTGGACAGGGGATGGGGCAATCAGCCCCAGCATTTT.